These 20 T cell receptor beta chains were sequenced from one sample in a study of metastatic and nonmetastatic thyroid tumors. No treatment had been given to any patient before thyroid surgery. Through MiXCR, TCRdb re-clonotyped the PCR reads. The profile shows around 38,000 clones, 25% to 30% of them singletons. Sequenced material: blood. All receptors come from a female donor with papillary thyroid cancer or a benign thyroid nodule (not recorded which). Some clones in this sample may be carry-over from other donors' samples.

This clone was detected many times. The chain recombines TRBV20-1 with TRBJ2-7; TRBD1 might be the D (6 bases). V lost 5 bases to trimming and J lost 6 bases, with 23 bases between them. The length of the CDR3 is 15 residues. Germline loops: CDR1 DFQATT, CDR2 SNEGSKA (reference sequence). The CDR3 nucleotides are TGCAGTGCTGCTAACCCGGAGGCAGGGGACCGCGAGCAGTACTTC. Protein: CSAANPEAGDREQYF.

In this sample, this clone turned up many times. V is TRBV6-2 or TRBV6-3 and J is TRBJ1-2; 10 bases are shared with TRBD1. The V gene end was trimmed by 1 base and the J gene end by 10 bases; junction bases not matched to a gene: 3. The V gene's germline CDR1 is MNHEY and CDR2 SVGEGT. CDR3 length equals 13 residues. Here the CDR3 reads CASSYWDRGDYTF. CDR3 DNA: TGTGCCAGCAGTTACTGGGACAGGGGTGACTACACCTTC.

Notes on this clone: One junction end disagrees with the germline gene, perhaps due to a read error. This chain links TRBV6-8 with TRBJ1-4, with D maybe TRBD1 (6 bases). Germline V gene data show CDR1 as MNHGY and CDR2 as SAAAGT. The CDR3 has 16 residues. DNA for the CDR3: TGTGCCAGCAGTTACTCCCCAGGGGTTGCTAATGAAAAACTGGTTTTT. As protein: CASSYSPGVANEKLVF.

This clone was observed at least ten times. V gene TRBV6-4 combines with J gene TRBJ1-3; 7 bases match TRBD1. The V segment lost 10 bases and the J segment 0 bases; nucleotides outside the gene matches: 12. CDR3 length: 16 residues. Germline V gene lookup returns CDR1 MRHNA and CDR2 SNTAGT. DNA of the CDR3: TGTGCCATCCAGGGGGGGGGGGCCCGCTCTGGAAACACCATATATTTT. Its translation: CAIQGGGARSGNTIYF.

There are many counts of this clone. V gene TRBV7-2 combines with J gene TRBJ1-5; tentative D call: TRBD1 (5 bases). V lost 5 bases, J lost 4 bases, and 12 bases lay in between. Germline CDR1 reads SGHTA; CDR2 reads FQGNSA. This CDR3 is built from 14 residues. The CDR3 sequence is CASSPGGTNQPQHF. Written as DNA, the CDR3 is TGTGCCAGCAGCCCGGGGGGTACGAATCAGCCCCAGCATTTT.

The rearrangement links TRBV6-2 or TRBV6-3 to TRBJ2-7; 9 nucleotides agree with TRBD2. Germline values: CDR1 MNHEY, CDR2 SVGEGT. This CDR3 spans 17 amino acids. With 2 bases clipped from V and 2 bases from J, the junction kept 10 bases outside the gene matches. The CDR3 reads CASSYTASTSGAYEQYF. CDR3 coding DNA: TGTGCCAGCAGTTACACGGCCTCGACTAGCGGTGCCTACGAGCAGTACTTC.

Worth noting for this clone: The junction departs from the called germline gene at one end, perhaps through a read error. The chain combines TRBV7-2 with TRBJ2-3; 8 bases are shared with TRBD2. The CDR3 runs to 16 residues. Germline CDR1 reads SGHTA; CDR2 reads FQGNSA. CDR3 in DNA: TGTGCCAGCATCTTACCGATTAGCGGGAAGGGTAATACGCAGTATTTT. It specifies CASILPISGKGNTQYF.

The CDR3 loop is CASSIGQGKGEQYF. In DNA form, the CDR3 reads TGTGCCAGCAGCATCGGACAGGGGAAAGGCGAGCAGTACTTC. V usage is TRBV7-9 and J usage is TRBJ2-7; 9 bases are a match to TRBD1. This CDR3 region has 14 residues. Looked up from germline, CDR1 is SEHNR and CDR2 is FQNEAQ (reference sequence). V dropped 5 bases and J dropped 6; count of bases not matched to a gene: 8.

For this clone: The junction departs from the called germline gene at one end, perhaps through a read error. The chain recombines TRBV20-1 with TRBJ1-1; the match to TRBD1 covers 7 bases. The CDR3 extends over 15 amino acids. Germline-derived CDR1 and CDR2 are DFQATT and SNEGSKA (reference sequence). The DNA for the CDR3 is TGCAGTGCTAGTATATTGGGGACAGTGAACACTGAATCTTTCTTT. This gives the protein CSASILGTVNTESFF.

By sample fraction, this clone is medium-sized. The chain has TRBV28 and TRBJ1-3, with D hard to call. Germline CDR1 reads MDHEN; CDR2 reads SYDVKM. The CDR3 spans 12 residues. With 6 bases removed from V and 4 bases from J, the gap between germline ends came to 7 bases. The CDR3 region is CASRMSGNTIYF. CDR3 nucleotides: TGTGCCAGCAGGATGAGCGGAAACACCATATATTTT.

The table lists this clone with many counts. The chain couples TRBV7-7 to TRBJ2-2, with 7 bases fitting TRBD2. V was clipped by 5 bases and J by 1 base; unmatched bases: 4. The germline gives CDR1 SSHAT, CDR2 FNYEAQ (reference sequence). The CDR3 extends over 15 amino acids. The CDR3 bases are TGTGCCAGCAGCCCGGGACTACTGAACACCGGGGAGCTGTTTTTT. Translated: CASSPGLLNTGELFF.

The rearrangement joins TRBV4-1 to TRBJ1-2, with TRBD1 matching over 7 bases. V trimming: 4 bases; J trimming: 5 bases; junction bases outside the gene matches: 7. Germline V lookup: CDR1 MGHRA, CDR2 YSYEKL. This CDR3 is 14 amino acids long. The CDR3 bases are TGCGCCAGCAGCCTCGGAGACAGGGTTTATGGCTACACCTTC. Protein: CASSLGDRVYGYTF.

This clone was seen more than once but under ten times. The chain has TRBV24-1 and TRBJ2-2, with TRBD1 identical over 7 bases. Germline V gene lookup returns CDR1 KGHDR and CDR2 SFDVKD. The CDR3 runs 15 residues. With V trimmed by 5 bases and J by 4 bases, 6 bases remained unmatched. The DNA for the CDR3 is TGTGCCACCAGTGTAGGGGGCGCGGGCACCGGGGAGCTGTTTTTT. Translation: CATSVGGAGTGELFF.

As DNA, the CDR3 is TGCAGTGCTAGAGACCCCCGTTCGACAGGGGATACGCAGTATTTT. Amino acids: CSARDPRSTGDTQYF. V usage is TRBV20-1 and J usage is TRBJ2-3, with TRBD1 matching 7 bases. The CDR3 consists of 15 residues. CDR1 and CDR2 (germline): DFQATT, SNEGSKA (reference sequence). Trimming cost V 0 bases and J 6 bases; bases outside gene matches: 9.

This clone was seen ten or more times. A much larger clone sits a single nucleotide away, making a read error possible. The chain uses TRBV28 and TRBJ2-7; TRBD1 matches at 10 bases. V shed 4 bases, J shed 11 bases, and the junction held 8 bases outside the gene matches. The CDR3 runs 13 residues. Germline assignment: CDR1 MDHEN and CDR2 SYDVKM. The CDR3 coding sequence is TGTGCCAGCAGTTCGCCCGGGACAGGGGACAAGTACTTC. It specifies CASSSPGTGDKYF.

This clone was found many times. The chain is built from TRBV19 and TRBJ1-4; 9 bases match TRBD1. This CDR3 region has 14 residues. From germline, CDR1 is LNHDA and CDR2 SQIVND (reference sequence). V gave up 6 bases and J gave up 7 bases; unmatched junction bases: 6. CDR3 residues: CASSLGQGAEKLFF. The DNA of the CDR3 is TGTGCCAGTAGCTTGGGACAGGGAGCTGAAAAACTGTTTTTT.

This clone rates as medium-sized (0.01 to 0.1%). The rearrangement links TRBV11-3 to TRBJ2-5; no reliable D call. V lost 2 bases to trimming and J lost 4 bases, with 8 bases between them. Germline assignment: CDR1 SGHNT and CDR2 YENEEA. CDR3 length: 13 residues. DNA for the CDR3: TGTGCCAGCAGCTTAAATCAGAGAGAGACCCAGTACTTC. As protein: CASSLNQRETQYF.

This clone was seen a handful of times. V and J are TRBV12-3 or TRBV12-4 and TRBJ2-7, with D perhaps assigned TRBD1 or TRBD2 (5 bases each). Deletions cut 6 bases from V and 3 bases from J, with 15 bases between. The CDR3 is 14 residues long. CDR3 bases: TGTGCCAGCAGCCGCGACCGGGGCTACTACGAGCAGTACTTC. This translates into CASSRDRGYYEQYF.

V gene TRBV3-1 combines with J gene TRBJ2-7; D remains unclear. Germline CDR1 reads LGHDT; CDR2 reads YNNKEL (reference sequence). V was pared by 5 bases and J by 5 bases, with 13 bases between. This CDR3 is built from 13 residues. The CDR3 reads CASSSSPRNEQYF. In DNA form, the CDR3 reads TGTGCCAGCAGCTCCTCCCCGAGGAACGAGCAGTACTTC.

The chain carries TRBV4-1 and TRBJ2-3; no clear D. V was clipped by 3 bases and J by 1 base, with 5 bases between them. This CDR3 is 13 amino acids long. Per germline, CDR1 MGHRA and CDR2 YSYEKL. The CDR3 DNA reads as TGCGCCAGCAGCCAGCAGGGCACAGATACGCAGTATTTT. Encoded protein: CASSQQGTDTQYF.